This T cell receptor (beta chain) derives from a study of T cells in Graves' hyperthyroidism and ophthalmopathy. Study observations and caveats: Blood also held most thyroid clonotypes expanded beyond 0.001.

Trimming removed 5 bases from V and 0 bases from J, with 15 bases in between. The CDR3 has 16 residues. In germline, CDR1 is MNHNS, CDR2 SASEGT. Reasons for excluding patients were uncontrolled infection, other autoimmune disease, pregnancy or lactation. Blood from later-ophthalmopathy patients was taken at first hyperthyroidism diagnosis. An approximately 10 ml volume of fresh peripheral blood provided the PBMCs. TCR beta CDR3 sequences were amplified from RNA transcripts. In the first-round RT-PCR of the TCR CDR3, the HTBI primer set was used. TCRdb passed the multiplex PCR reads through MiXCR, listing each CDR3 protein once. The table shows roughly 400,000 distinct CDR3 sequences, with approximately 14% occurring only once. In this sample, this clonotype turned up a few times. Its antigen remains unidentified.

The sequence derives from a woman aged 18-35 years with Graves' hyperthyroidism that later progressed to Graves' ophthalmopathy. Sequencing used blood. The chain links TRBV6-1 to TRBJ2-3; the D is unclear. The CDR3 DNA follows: TGTGCCAGCAGTTCTATAGACGTTACTAGCACAGATACGCAGTATTTT. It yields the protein CASSSIDVTSTDTQYF.